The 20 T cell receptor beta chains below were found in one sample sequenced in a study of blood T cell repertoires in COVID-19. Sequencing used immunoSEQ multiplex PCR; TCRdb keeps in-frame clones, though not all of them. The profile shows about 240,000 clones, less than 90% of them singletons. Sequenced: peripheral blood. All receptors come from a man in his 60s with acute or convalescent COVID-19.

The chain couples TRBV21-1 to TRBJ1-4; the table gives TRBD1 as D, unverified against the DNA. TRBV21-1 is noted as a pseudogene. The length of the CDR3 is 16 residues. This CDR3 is CASSKKGAPTNEKLFF. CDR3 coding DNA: TGTGCCAGCAGCAAGAAGGGGGCCCCAACTAATGAAAAACTGTTTTTT.

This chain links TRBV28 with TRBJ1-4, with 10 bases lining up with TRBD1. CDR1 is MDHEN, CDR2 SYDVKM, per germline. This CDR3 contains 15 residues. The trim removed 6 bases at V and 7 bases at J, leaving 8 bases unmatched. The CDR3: CASSVPGTGVEKLFF. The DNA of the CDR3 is TGTGCCAGCAGCGTCCCCGGGACAGGGGTTGAAAAACTGTTTTTT.

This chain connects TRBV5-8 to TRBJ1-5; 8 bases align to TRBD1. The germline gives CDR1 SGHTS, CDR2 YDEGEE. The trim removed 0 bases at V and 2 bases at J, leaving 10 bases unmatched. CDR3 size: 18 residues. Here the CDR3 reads CASSLEAGGVVGNQPQHF. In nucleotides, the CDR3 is TGTGCCAGCAGCTTGGAGGCAGGGGGCGTAGTTGGCAATCAGCCCCAGCATTTT.

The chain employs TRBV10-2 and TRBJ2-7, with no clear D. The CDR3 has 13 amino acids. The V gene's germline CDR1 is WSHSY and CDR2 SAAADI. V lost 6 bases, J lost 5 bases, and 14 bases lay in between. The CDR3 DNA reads TGCGCCAGCAGGGGCGTTTGGATCCACGAGCAGTACTTC. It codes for CASRGVWIHEQYF.

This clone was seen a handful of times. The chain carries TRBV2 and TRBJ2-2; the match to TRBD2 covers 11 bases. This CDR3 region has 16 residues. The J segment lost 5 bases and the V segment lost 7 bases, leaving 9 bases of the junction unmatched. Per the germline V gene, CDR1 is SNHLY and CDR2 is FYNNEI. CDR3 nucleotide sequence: TGTGCCAGCAAGCAGTTAGCGGGAGGGGAAACCGGGGAGCTGTTTTTT. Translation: CASKQLAGGETGELFF. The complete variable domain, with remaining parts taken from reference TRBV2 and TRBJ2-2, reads EPEVTQTPSHQVTQMGQEVILRCVPISNHLYFYWYRQILGQKVEFLVSFYNNEISEKSEIFDDQFSVERPDGSNFTLKIRSTKLEDSAMYFCASKQLAGGETGELFFGEGSRLTVL.

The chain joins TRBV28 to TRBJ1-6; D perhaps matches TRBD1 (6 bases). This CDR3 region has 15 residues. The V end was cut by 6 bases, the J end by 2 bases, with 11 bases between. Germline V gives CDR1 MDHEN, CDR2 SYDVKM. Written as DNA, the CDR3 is TGTGCCAGCAGGCAGGACAGCGCCTATAATTCACCCCTCCACTTT. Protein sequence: CASRQDSAYNSPLHF.

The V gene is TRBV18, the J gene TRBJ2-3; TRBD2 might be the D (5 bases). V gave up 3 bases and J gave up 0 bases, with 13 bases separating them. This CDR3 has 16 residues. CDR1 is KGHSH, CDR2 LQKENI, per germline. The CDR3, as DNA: TGTGCCAGCTCACCCCTCGGGGAGTGGAGCACAGATACGCAGTATTTT. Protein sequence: CASSPLGEWSTDTQYF. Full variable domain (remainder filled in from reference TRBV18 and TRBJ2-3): NAGVMQNPRHLVRRRGQEARLRCSPMKGHSHVYWYRQLPEEGLKFMVYLQKENIIDESGMPKERFSAEFPKEGPSILRIQQVVRGDSAAYFCASSPLGEWSTDTQYFGPGTRLTVL.

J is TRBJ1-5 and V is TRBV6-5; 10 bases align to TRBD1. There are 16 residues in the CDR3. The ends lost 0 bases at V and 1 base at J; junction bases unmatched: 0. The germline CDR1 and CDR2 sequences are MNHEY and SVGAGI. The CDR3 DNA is TGTGCCAGCAGTTACTCGGGACAGGGGAGCAATCAGCCCCAGCATTTT. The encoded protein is CASSYSGQGSNQPQHF.

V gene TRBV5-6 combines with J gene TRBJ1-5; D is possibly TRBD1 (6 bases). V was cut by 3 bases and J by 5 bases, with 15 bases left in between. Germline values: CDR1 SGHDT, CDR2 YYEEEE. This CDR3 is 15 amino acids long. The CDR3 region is CASSSVAQGHQPQHF. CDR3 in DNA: TGTGCCAGCAGCTCGGTGGCACAGGGCCATCAGCCCCAGCATTTT.

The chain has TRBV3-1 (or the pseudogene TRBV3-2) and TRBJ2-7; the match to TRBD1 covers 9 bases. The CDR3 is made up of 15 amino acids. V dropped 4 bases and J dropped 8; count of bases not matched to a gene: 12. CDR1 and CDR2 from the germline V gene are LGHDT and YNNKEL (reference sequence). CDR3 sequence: CASSPSADRGVKQYF. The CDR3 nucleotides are TGTGCCAGCAGCCCCTCCGCGGACAGGGGTGTGAAGCAGTACTTC.

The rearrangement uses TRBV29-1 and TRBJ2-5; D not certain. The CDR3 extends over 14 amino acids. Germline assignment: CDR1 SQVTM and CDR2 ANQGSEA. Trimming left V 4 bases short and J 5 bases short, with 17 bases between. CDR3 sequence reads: CSVASRVRRETQYF. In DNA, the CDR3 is TGCAGCGTTGCGTCACGGGTAAGGCGGGAGACCCAGTACTTC.

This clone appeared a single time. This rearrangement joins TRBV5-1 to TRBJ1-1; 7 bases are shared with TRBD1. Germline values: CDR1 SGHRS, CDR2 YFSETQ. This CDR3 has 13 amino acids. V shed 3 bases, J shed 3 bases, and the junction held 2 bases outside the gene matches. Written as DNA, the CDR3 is TGCGCCAGCAGCTCTCAGGGGGACACTGAAGCTTTCTTT. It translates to CASSSQGDTEAFF.

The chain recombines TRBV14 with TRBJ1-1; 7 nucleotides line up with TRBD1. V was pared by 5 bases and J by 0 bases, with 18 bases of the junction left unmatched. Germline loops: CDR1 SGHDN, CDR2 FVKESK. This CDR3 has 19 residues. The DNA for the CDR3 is TGTGCCAGCAGCGGATCTATGACAGGGACTTTGGGGATGAACACTGAAGCTTTCTTT. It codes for CASSGSMTGTLGMNTEAFF.

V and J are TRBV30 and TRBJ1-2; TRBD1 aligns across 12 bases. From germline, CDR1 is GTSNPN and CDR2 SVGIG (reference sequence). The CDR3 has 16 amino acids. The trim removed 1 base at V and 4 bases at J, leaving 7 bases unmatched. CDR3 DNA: TGTGCCTGGAGTGAATTGGGACAGGGGGCTTCCTATGGCTACACCTTC. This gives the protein CAWSELGQGASYGYTF.

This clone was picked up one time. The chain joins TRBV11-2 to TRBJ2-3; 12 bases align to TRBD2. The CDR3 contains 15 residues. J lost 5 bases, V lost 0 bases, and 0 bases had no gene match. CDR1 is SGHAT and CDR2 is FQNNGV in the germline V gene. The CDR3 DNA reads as TGTGCCAGCAGCTTAGAGGGACTAGCGGGAGATACGCAGTATTTT. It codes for CASSLEGLAGDTQYF.

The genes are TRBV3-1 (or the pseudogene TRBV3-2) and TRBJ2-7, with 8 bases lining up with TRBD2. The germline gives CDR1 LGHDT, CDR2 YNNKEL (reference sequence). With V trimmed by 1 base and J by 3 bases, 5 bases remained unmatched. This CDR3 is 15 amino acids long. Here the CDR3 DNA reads TGTGCCAGCAGCCAAGCCCCAGCGGGGGACTACGAGCAGTACTTC. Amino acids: CASSQAPAGDYEQYF.

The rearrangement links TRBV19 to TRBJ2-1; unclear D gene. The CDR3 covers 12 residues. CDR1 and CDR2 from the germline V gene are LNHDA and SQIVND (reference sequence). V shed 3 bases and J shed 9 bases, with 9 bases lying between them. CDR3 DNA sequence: TGTGCCAGTAGTATTCCTGGCTTTGAGCAGTTCTTC. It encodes CASSIPGFEQFF.

CDR3 region: CASSPLQGRRAFF. As DNA, the CDR3 is TGTGCCAGCAGTCCCCTACAGGGGCGGAGGGCTTTCTTT. This rearrangement joins TRBV28 to TRBJ1-1; TRBD1 matches at 7 bases. The junction had 11 bases not matched to a gene; V was cut back by 5 bases and J by 11 bases. Germline V lookup: CDR1 MDHEN, CDR2 SYDVKM. The CDR3 has 13 residues.

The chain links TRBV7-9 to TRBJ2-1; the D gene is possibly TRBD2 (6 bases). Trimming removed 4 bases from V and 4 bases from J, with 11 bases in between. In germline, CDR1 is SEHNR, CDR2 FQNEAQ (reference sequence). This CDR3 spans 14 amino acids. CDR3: CASSSGEAYNEQFF. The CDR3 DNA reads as TGTGCCAGCAGCTCGGGGGAGGCGTACAATGAGCAGTTCTTC.

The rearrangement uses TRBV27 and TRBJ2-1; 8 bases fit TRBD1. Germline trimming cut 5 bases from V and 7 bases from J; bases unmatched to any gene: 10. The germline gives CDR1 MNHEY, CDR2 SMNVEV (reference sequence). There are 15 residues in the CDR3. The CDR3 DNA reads TGTGCCAGCAGTACTGCAGGGACAGGATATAATGAGCAGTTCTTC. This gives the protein CASSTAGTGYNEQFF.